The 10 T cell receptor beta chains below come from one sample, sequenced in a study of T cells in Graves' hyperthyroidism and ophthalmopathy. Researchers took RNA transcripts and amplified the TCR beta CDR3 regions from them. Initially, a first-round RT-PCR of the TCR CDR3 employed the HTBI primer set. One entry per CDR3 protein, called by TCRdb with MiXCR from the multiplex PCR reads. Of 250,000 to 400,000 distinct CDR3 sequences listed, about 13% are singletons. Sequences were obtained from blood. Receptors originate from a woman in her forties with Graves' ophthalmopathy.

The CDR3 is CASSKQAGSTDTQYF. The CDR3 bases are TGTGCCAGCAGTAAACAAGCGGGGAGCACAGATACGCAGTATTTT. The gene calls are TRBV12-3 or TRBV12-4 and TRBJ2-3; 7 nucleotides align to TRBD2. This CDR3 has 15 amino acids. With 5 bases clipped from V and 0 bases from J, the junction kept 5 bases outside the gene matches.

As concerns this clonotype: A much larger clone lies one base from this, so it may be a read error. CDR3 in DNA: TGCAGTGCCCACGGGACAGGGGGTTCCTACGAGCAGGACTTC. Translated, it gives CSAHGTGGSYEQDF. This sequence joins TRBV20-1 and TRBJ2-7; TRBD1 matches at 11 bases. CDR1 and CDR2 from the germline V gene are DFQATT and SNEGSKA (reference sequence). The CDR3 contains 14 residues.

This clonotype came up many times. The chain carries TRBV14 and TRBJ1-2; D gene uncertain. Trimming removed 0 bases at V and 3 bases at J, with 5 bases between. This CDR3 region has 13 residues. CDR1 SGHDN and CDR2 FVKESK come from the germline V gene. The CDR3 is CASSQERDYGYTF. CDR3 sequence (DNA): TGTGCCAGCAGCCAAGAACGGGACTATGGCTACACCTTC.

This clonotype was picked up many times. The CDR3 is CASTPGQGYTDTQYF. The CDR3 DNA sequence: TGTGCCAGCACCCCTGGACAGGGATACACAGATACGCAGTATTTT. V is TRBV6-1 and J is TRBJ2-3, with 8 bases that match TRBD1. After removal of 7 bases from V and 2 bases from J, the junction contained 8 bases not matched to a gene. Germline CDR1 MNHNS, CDR2 SASEGT. CDR3 size: 15 residues.

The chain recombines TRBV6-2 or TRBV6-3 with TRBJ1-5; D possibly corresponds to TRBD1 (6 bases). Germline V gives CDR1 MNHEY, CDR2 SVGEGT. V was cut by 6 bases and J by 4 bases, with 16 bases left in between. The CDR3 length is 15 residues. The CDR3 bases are TGTGCCAGCAGCTCCGGGACAACCAAAAATCAGCCCCAGCATTTT. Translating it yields CASSSGTTKNQPQHF.

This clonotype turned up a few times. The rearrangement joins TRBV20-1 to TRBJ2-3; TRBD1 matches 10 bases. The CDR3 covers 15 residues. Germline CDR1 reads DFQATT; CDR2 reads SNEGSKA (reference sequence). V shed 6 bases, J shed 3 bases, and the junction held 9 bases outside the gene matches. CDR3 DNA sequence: TGCAGTGCCAGGGACCCGGGACAGGGGACAGATACGCAGTATTTT. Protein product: CSARDPGQGTDTQYF.

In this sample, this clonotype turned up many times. CDR3 nucleotide sequence: TGTGCCAGCAGTTTAGTGAGCGGGTGGACCTACGAGCAGTACTTC. This codes for CASSLVSGWTYEQYF. The rearrangement links TRBV28 to TRBJ2-7; D is perhaps TRBD2 (6 bases). Germline CDR1 and CDR2: MDHEN and SYDVKM. V was trimmed by 2 bases and J by 2 bases, leaving 13 bases between them. CDR3 length: 15 residues. The whole variable domain, remainder taken from reference TRBV28 and TRBJ2-7, is DVKVTQSSRYLVKRTGEKVFLECVQDMDHENMFWYRQDPGLGLRLIYFSYDVKMKEKGDIPEGYSVSREKKERFSLILESASTNQTSMYLCASSLVSGWTYEQYFGPGTRLTVT.

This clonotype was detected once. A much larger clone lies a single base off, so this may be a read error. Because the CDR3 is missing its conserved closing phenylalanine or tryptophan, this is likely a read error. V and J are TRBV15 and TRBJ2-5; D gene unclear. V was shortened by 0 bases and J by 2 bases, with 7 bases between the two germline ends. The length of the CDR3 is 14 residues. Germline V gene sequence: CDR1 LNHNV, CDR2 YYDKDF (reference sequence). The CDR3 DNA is TGTGCCACCAGCAGAGATGTCAGACAAGAGACCCAGTACGTC. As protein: CATSRDVRQETQYV.

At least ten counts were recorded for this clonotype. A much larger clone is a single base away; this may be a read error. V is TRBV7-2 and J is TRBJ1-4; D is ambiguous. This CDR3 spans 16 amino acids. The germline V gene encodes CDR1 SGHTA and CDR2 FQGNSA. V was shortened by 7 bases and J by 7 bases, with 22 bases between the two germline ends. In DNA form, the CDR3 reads TGTGCCAGCAACCCAATCCCCGGTCCGGCGGGTGAAAAACTGTTTTTT. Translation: CASNPIPGPAGEKLFF.

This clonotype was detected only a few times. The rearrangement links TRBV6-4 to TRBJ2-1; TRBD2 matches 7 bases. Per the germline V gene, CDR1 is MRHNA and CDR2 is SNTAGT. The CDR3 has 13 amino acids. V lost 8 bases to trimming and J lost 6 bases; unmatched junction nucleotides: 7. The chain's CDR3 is CASSLAAANEQFF. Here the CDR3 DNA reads TGTGCCAGCTCGCTAGCGGCTGCCAATGAGCAGTTCTTC.